This TCR beta chain was found in a study of OX40 agonist ivuxolimab in advanced cancers. Trimming removed 6 bases at V and 0 bases at J, with 18 bases between. Germline V gene data show CDR1 as LGHNA and CDR2 as YSLEER. The CDR3 totals 17 residues. Data came from immunoSEQ multiplex PCR; TCRdb stores just in-frame clones and leaves some out. The sample holds 55,000 to 80,000 clones, under 90% seen once. This TCR derives from an adult with an advanced solid tumor such as melanoma, head and neck, liver or kidney cancer. This rearrangement joins TRBV4-3 to TRBJ2-1, with D perhaps TRBD1 (6 bases). This material consisted of CD4+ or CD8+ T cells sorted from blood, taken in a trial of the OX40 agonist ivuxolimab. CDR3 sequence reads: CASSQTWTASSYNEQFF. CDR3 nucleotides: TGCGCCAGCAGTCAGACCTGGACAGCTAGCTCCTACAATGAGCAGTTCTTC.